The clone carrying this TCR beta chain was seen at least ten times. Its specificity is not known. This entry belongs to a study of CD8 T cells in ankylosing spondylitis. The V and J ends lost 0 bases and 5 bases respectively, with 5 bases between them. CDR1 is LGHDT and CDR2 is YNNKEL in the germline V gene (reference sequence). There are 13 residues in the CDR3. Study results and caveats: Characteristic of ankylosing spondylitis blood, it appeared, was a TCR beta motif comprising eight highly homologous variants.

Molecular-barcoded quantitative 5'-RACE produced these TCR beta libraries. TCRdb re-analysed the 5' RACE reads in MiXCR, keeping a single row per CDR3 protein. Among about 130,000 distinct CDR3 sequences listed, about 6.7% were seen once. The V and J genes are TRBV3-1 and TRBJ2-1; D gene unclear. Sequencing input: blood, either unsorted or a sorted T cell fraction (not recorded which). This receptor was identified in a female donor with ankylosing spondylitis or in good health (not recorded which). The CDR3 reads CASSQEDDNEQFF. The CDR3 nucleotides read TGTGCCAGCAGCCAAGAAGATGACAATGAGCAGTTCTTC.